Below, 18 T cell receptor beta chains from the same sample are listed, as sequenced in a study of persistence of HIV-infected CD4 T cells. Their antigens are not known. The immunoSEQ assay was version 4, run in survey mode. Here immunoSEQ multiplex PCR was the method, and the copy in TCRdb shows in-frame clones only, minus some. The sample comprises fewer than 50,000 clones, roughly nine tenths of which are singletons, and about 1.7% rests with the top ten. This nonspecific control used anti-CD3/anti-CD28 bead stimulation of CD4+ T cells. Sorting of responding CD4+ T cells relied on upregulated CD40 ligand together with CD69. The sample in question was CD4+ T cells sorted from PBMCs after approximately 20-hour stimulation, obtained from a patient who received antiretroviral therapy. The receptors here all came from an adult man with HIV who was CMV-seropositive.

The chain employs TRBV30 and TRBJ2-3; unclear D gene. The V end was cut by 0 bases, the J end by 2 bases, with 9 bases between. The germline V gene has CDR1 GTSNPN and CDR2 SVGIG (reference sequence). This CDR3 spans 14 amino acids. The CDR3 loop reads CAWSVKLATDTQYF. The CDR3, as DNA: TGTGCCTGGAGTGTAAAGCTTGCCACAGATACGCAGTATTTT.

This chain joins TRBV14 and TRBJ1-1; D uncertain. Germline V gene sequence: CDR1 SGHDN, CDR2 FVKESK. This CDR3 comprises 13 residues. V lost 5 bases and J 9 bases, leaving 16 bases between the germline ends. The CDR3 spells CASSEQNKNKAFF. The CDR3 region has the DNA TGTGCCAGCAGCGAACAGAACAAAAACAAAGCTTTCTTT. Together with reference TRBV14 and TRBJ1-1, the CDR3 gives the full variable domain: EAGVTQFPSHSVIEKGQTVTLRCDPISGHDNLYWYRRVMGKEIKFLLHFVKESKQDESGMPNNRFLAERTGGTYSTLKVQPAELEDSGVYFCASSEQNKNKAFFGQGTRLTVV.

This chain connects TRBV15 to TRBJ1-2; 7 bases are a match to TRBD1. The trim removed 1 base at V and 4 bases at J, leaving 9 bases unmatched. CDR1 and CDR2 (germline): LNHNV, YYDKDF (reference sequence). This CDR3 has 16 amino acids. CDR3 amino acids: CATSRATGLGLYGYTF. CDR3 sequence (DNA): TGTGCCACCAGCAGAGCGACAGGGTTGGGACTCTATGGCTACACCTTC.

This chain uses TRBV24-1 with TRBJ1-2; D is perhaps TRBD1 (5 bases). V shed 4 bases and J shed 1 base, with 15 bases lying between them. CDR3 size: 16 residues. The germline CDR1 and CDR2 sequences are KGHDR and SFDVKD. The DNA of the CDR3 is TGTGCCACCAGTGAGGGTGACAGACACTTTAACTATGGCTACACCTTC. It codes for CATSEGDRHFNYGYTF.

The genes are TRBV2 and TRBJ2-7, with D tentatively TRBD1 (7 bases). CDR1 and CDR2 (germline): SNHLY, FYNNEI. The CDR3 runs 14 residues. With 4 bases removed from V and 5 bases from J, the gap between germline ends came to 15 bases. CDR3 nucleotides: TGTGCCAGCAGTGGATCCAGGGGGGTGGACGAGCAGTACTTC. This encodes CASSGSRGVDEQYF.

V is TRBV5-4 and J is TRBJ2-7, with D perhaps matching TRBD1 or TRBD2 (6 bases each). V was clipped by 0 bases and J by 6 bases, with 16 bases between them. CDR3 length: 15 residues. Germline V gene lookup returns CDR1 SGHNT and CDR2 YYREEE (reference sequence). The CDR3 spells CASSLDGGGLSEQYF. CDR3 bases: TGTGCCAGCAGCTTGGACGGGGGCGGTTTATCCGAGCAGTACTTC.

The gene calls are TRBV7-8 and TRBJ2-2; D might be TRBD1 (7 bases). Trimming shortened V by 3 bases and J by 7 bases, and 12 bases separated the two germline ends. The CDR3 contains 14 residues. Germline CDR1 is SGHVS and CDR2 is FQNEAQ. The CDR3 bases are TGTGCCAGCAGCTTCAGGGGGGCGGTCGGGGAGCTGTTTTTT. Encoded protein: CASSFRGAVGELFF. Combining the CDR3 with reference TRBV7-8 and TRBJ2-2 gives the whole variable domain GAGVSQSPRYKVAKRGQDVALRCDPISGHVSLFWYQQALGQGPEFLTYFQNEAQLDKSGLPSDRFFAERPEGSVSTLKIQRTQQEDSAVYLCASSFRGAVGELFFGEGSRLTVL.

V usage is TRBV10-3 and J usage is TRBJ2-2; D may be TRBD2 (5 bases). CDR3 length: 13 amino acids. Germline CDR1 reads ENHRY; CDR2 reads SYGVKD. The ends were cut back, 6 bases at V and 9 bases at J, with 14 bases in the middle. The CDR3 region has the DNA TGTGCCATCAGCCTCACTAGGGAGCGGGAGCTGTTTTTT. Translating gives CAISLTRERELFF.

The chain employs TRBV19 and TRBJ1-6, with D tentatively TRBD1 (6 bases). Germline loops: CDR1 LNHDA, CDR2 SQIVND (reference sequence). The CDR3 loop spans 17 amino acids. V lost 6 bases and J lost 0, with 15 bases in between. This chain's CDR3 is CASSRGHPSSYNSPLHF. The CDR3 DNA reads as TGTGCCAGTAGCCGGGGACACCCGAGCTCCTATAATTCACCCCTCCACTTT.

The chain recombines TRBV18 with TRBJ1-4; 12 bases match TRBD1. The CDR3 is 15 amino acids. The trim removed 0 bases at V and 8 bases at J, leaving 1 base unmatched. Germline-derived CDR1 and CDR2 are KGHSH and LQKENI. The CDR3 reads CASSPPGTGGEKLFF. The CDR3 DNA is TGTGCCAGCTCACCACCCGGGACAGGGGGCGAAAAACTGTTTTTT.

This clone was seen just once. The chain has TRBV7-9 and TRBJ2-2; TRBD2 matches at 9 bases. CDR3 length: 16 amino acids. V was clipped by 5 bases and J by 6 bases; unmatched bases: 10. Germline loops: CDR1 SEHNR, CDR2 FQNEAQ (reference sequence). The CDR3: CASSPQLQRGAGELFF. The CDR3 nucleotides are TGTGCCAGCAGCCCCCAGTTACAGCGGGGGGCCGGGGAGCTGTTTTTT.

The rearrangement uses TRBV4-2 and TRBJ2-7; D possibly corresponds to TRBD2 (6 bases). This CDR3 is built from 15 residues. CDR1 is LGHNA and CDR2 is YNFKEQ in the germline V gene. Trimming took off 7 bases at V and 1 base at J, with 17 bases between the two ends. CDR3 sequence (DNA): TGTGCCAGCACCCACTCGGCGGGACCTTCCTACGAGCAGTACTTC. Translation: CASTHSAGPSYEQYF.

The J gene is TRBJ1-2, the V gene TRBV7-2; 11 nucleotides agree with TRBD1. V gave up 5 bases and J gave up 9 bases; unmatched junction bases: 8. In germline, CDR1 is SGHTA, CDR2 FQGNSA. The CDR3 is made up of 14 amino acids. The CDR3 reads CASSHMDRGQSYTF. CDR3 in DNA: TGTGCCAGCAGCCATATGGACAGGGGGCAGAGCTACACCTTC.

This rearrangement joins TRBV18 to TRBJ2-7, with 7 bases that match TRBD1. The CDR3 consists of 15 residues. Per the germline V gene, CDR1 is KGHSH and CDR2 is LQKENI. J gave up 3 bases and V 6 bases, and 11 bases lay outside the gene matches. CDR3 sequence: CASSLRQGFFYEQYF. CDR3 nucleotide sequence: TGTGCCAGCTCTCTTAGACAGGGATTCTTCTACGAGCAGTACTTC.

V gene TRBV2 combines with J gene TRBJ2-2, with D perhaps TRBD1 (6 bases). Trimming took 6 bases from V and 3 from J, leaving 20 bases between them. Germline V gives CDR1 SNHLY, CDR2 FYNNEI. There are 17 residues in the CDR3. The DNA for the CDR3 is TGTGCCAGCAGGAAGGACAGTCCGATATATTACACCGGGGAGCTGTTTTTT. The encoded protein is CASRKDSPIYYTGELFF.

V gene TRBV6-7 combines with J gene TRBJ1-2, with D unresolved. TRBV6-7 is assigned to the ORF class and has an uncertain function. The CDR3 is 15 amino acids. V was clipped by 2 bases and J by 8 bases, with 18 bases between them. The CDR3 is CASSYRTDWNWGYTF. For the CDR3, the DNA is TGTGCCAGCAGTTACCGGACCGACTGGAACTGGGGCTACACCTTC.

The chain links TRBV6-5 to TRBJ1-2; D gene uncertain. V lost 5 bases to trimming and J lost 8 bases, with 12 bases between them. The CDR3 is 12 residues long. Germline CDR1 reads MNHEY; CDR2 reads SVGAGI. The CDR3, as DNA: TGTGCCAGCAGTCGGCCGCTTGGAGGCTACACCTTC. It yields the protein CASSRPLGGYTF.

This clone has more than one count but fewer than ten. This chain links TRBV29-1 with TRBJ1-2, with D unclear. This CDR3 has 9 amino acids. Germline CDR1 is SQVTM and CDR2 is ANQGSEA. V gave up 3 bases and J gave up 6 bases, with 2 bases separating them. This CDR3 reads CSVEDGYTF. The CDR3 nucleotides read TGCAGCGTTGAGGATGGCTACACCTTC.